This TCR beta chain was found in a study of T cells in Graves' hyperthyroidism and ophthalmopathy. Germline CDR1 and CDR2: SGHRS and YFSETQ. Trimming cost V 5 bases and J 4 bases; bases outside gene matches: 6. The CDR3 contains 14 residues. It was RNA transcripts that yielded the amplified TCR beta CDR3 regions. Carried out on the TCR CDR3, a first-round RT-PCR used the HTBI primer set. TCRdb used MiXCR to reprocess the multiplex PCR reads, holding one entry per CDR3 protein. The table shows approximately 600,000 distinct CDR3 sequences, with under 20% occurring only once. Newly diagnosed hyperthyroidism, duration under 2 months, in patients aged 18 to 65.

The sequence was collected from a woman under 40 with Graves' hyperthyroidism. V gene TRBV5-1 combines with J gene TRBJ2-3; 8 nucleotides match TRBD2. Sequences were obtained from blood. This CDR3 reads CASRGVAGSDTQYF. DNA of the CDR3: TGCGCCAGCAGAGGGGTAGCGGGATCAGATACGCAGTATTTT.